A selection of T cell receptor beta chains follows, all from one sample in a study of blood T cell repertoires in COVID-19. TCRdb keeps only in-frame clones here, not all; method: immunoSEQ multiplex PCR. The repertoire holds just under 150,000 clones, with roughly 84% as singletons. Sequenced sample: peripheral blood. The receptors were gathered from a human donor with acute or convalescent COVID-19. The donor label of this sample is uncertain. The CDR3 runs from the conserved cysteine through the conserved F or W. D genes are given only for firm matches. Clone sizes are given selectively: once, few, many, or a class where the clone is expanded.

j_call d_call v_call clone_size cdr3_aa cdr3_nt
TRBJ2-6 TRBD1 TRBV29-1 NA CSVEGEQGTGANVLTF TGCAGCGTTGAAGGGGAACAGGGGACTGGGGCCAACGTCCTGACTTTC
TRBJ1-6 TRBD1 TRBV10-3 NA CAISESGDRGNSPLHF TGTGCCATCAGTGAGTCGGGGGACAGGGGTAATTCACCCCTCCACTTT
TRBJ2-1 TRBD1 TRBV12-3/TRBV12-4 once CASSPGQGEFF TGTGCCAGCAGCCCTGGACAGGGGGAGTTCTTC
TRBJ1-2 TRBD1 TRBV5-4 NA CASSYGTGVGYGYTF TGTGCCAGCAGCTACGGGACAGGGGTCGGGTATGGCTACACCTTC
TRBJ2-2 TRBD1 TRBV24-1 NA CATSDPSGGNTGELFF TGTGCCACCAGTGATCCCTCAGGGGGCAACACCGGGGAGCTGTTTTTT
TRBJ2-7 TRBD1 TRBV5-1 NA CASSSLTGSYEQYF TGCGCCAGCAGCTCACTGACAGGGTCCTACGAGCAGTACTTC
TRBJ1-2 NA TRBV6-1 NA CASSEVSLGYGYTF TGTGCCAGCAGTGAAGTCAGCCTAGGATATGGCTACACCTTC
TRBJ1-6 TRBD1 TRBV5-1 NA CASSLDPGTGGSPLHF TGCGCCAGCAGCTTGGACCCCGGGACAGGGGGCTCACCCCTCCACTTT
TRBJ1-2 NA TRBV6-5 once CASSYWGAKGGYTF TGTGCCAGCAGTTACTGGGGCGCAAAAGGGGGCTACACCTTC
TRBJ1-5 NA TRBV23-1 NA CASSQNKTGHQPQHF TGCGCCAGCAGTCAGAACAAAACAGGGCATCAGCCCCAGCATTTT
TRBJ2-1 TRBD2 TRBV27 NA CASRLTSGGGPYNEQFF TGTGCCAGCAGGTTGACTAGCGGGGGGGGGCCCTACAATGAGCAGTTCTTC
TRBJ1-6 NA TRBV7-2 NA CASSSSSPLHF TGTGCCAGCAGTAGCAGCTCACCCCTCCACTTT